Described below is a single T cell receptor beta chain sequence and its context. The antigen remains unidentified. The source of the sample is a study of CD8 T cells in ankylosing spondylitis. General observations from the study: Both synovial fluid and blood in reactive arthritis had previously been reported to carry some motif variants. Disease-linked clones were reportedly significantly enriched in matched ankylosing spondylitis synovial fluid. Among TCR beta sequences, a motif of about 8 highly homologous variants appeared characteristic of ankylosing spondylitis blood.

It was by quantitative 5'-RACE with molecular barcodes that TCR beta libraries were made. One entry per CDR3 protein, called by TCRdb with MiXCR from the 5' RACE reads. This sample has about 500,000 distinct CDR3 sequences, with about an eighth found just once. The sequence was collected from a male donor with ankylosing spondylitis. Sequencing was performed on blood, either unsorted or a sorted T cell fraction (not recorded which).

CDR3: CASSPAGDNTEAFF. The CDR3 bases are TGTGCCAGCTCACCGGCCGGGGACAACACTGAAGCTTTCTTT. The gene calls are TRBV18 and TRBJ1-1; a possible D gene is TRBD1 (5 bases). Trimming removed 3 bases from V and 2 bases from J, with 10 bases in between. Per the germline V gene, CDR1 is KGHSH and CDR2 is LQKENI. The CDR3 length is 14 residues.